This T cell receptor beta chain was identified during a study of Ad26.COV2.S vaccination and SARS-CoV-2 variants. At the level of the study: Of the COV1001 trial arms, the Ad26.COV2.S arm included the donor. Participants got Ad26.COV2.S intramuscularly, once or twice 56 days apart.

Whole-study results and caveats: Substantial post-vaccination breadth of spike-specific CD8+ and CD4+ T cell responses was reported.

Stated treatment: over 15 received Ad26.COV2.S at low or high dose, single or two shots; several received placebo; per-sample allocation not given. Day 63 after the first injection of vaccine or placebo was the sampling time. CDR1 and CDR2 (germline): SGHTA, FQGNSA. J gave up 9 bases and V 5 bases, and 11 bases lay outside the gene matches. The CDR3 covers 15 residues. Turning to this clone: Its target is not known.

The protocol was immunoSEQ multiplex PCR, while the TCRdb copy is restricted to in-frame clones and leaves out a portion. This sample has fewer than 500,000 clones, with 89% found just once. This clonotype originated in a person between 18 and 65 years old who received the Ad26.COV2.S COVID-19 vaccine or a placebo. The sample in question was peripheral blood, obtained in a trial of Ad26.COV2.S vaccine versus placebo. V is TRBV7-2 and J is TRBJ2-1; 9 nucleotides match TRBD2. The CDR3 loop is CASSPSGGRVPEQFF. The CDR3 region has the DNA TGTGCCAGCAGCCCCTCTGGCGGGAGGGTTCCTGAGCAGTTCTTC. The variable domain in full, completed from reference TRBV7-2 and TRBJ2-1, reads GAGVSQSPSNKVTEKGKDVELRCDPISGHTALYWYRQSLGQGLEFLIYFQGNSAPDKSGLPSDRFSAERTGGSVSTLTIQRTQQEDSAVYLCASSPSGGRVPEQFFGPGTRLTVL.